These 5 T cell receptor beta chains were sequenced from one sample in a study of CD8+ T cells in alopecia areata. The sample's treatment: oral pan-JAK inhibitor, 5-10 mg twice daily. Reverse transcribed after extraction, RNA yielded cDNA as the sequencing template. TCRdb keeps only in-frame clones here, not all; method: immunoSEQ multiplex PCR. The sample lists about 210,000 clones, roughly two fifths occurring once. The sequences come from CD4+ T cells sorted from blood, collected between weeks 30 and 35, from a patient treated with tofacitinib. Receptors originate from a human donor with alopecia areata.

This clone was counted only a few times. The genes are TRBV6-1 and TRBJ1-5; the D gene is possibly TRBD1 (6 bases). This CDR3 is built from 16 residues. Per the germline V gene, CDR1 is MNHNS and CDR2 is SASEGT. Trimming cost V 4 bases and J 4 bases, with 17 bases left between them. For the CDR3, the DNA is TGTGCCAGCAGTGCTCGCACGATGGACAGAAATCAGCCCCAGCATTTT. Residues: CASSARTMDRNQPQHF.

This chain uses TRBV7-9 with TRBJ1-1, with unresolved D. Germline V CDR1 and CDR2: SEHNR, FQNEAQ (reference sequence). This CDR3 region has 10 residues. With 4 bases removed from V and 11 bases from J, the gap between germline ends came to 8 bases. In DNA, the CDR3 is TGTGCCAGCAGCTGGAATGTTGCTTTCTTT. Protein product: CASSWNVAFF.

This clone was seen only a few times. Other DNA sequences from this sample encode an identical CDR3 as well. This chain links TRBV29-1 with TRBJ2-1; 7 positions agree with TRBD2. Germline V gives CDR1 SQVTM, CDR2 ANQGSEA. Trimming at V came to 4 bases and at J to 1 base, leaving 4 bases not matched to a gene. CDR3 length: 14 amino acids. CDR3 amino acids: CSVGRGLSYNEQFF. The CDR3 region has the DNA TGCAGCGTTGGTAGGGGACTATCCTACAATGAGCAGTTCTTC.

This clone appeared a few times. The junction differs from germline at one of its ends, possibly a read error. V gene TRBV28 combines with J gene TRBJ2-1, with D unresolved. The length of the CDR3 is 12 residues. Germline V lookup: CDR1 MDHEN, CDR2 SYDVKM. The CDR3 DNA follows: TGTGCCAGCAGTTTTGGCTACAGTGAGCAGTTCTTC. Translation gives CASSFGYSEQFF.

CDR3 in amino acids: CASSGPTRTGELFF. CDR3 nucleotide sequence: TGTGCCAGTAGCGGGCCGACTAGGACCGGGGAGCTGTTTTTT. The chain uses TRBV19 and TRBJ2-2; TRBD2 might be the D (6 bases). Per germline, CDR1 LNHDA and CDR2 SQIVND (reference sequence). There are 14 residues in the CDR3. The V end lost 6 bases, the J end lost 5 bases, and 13 bases lay between the germline ends.